Reported below is one T cell receptor (beta chain). Its antigen is unidentified. TCRdb passed the 5' RACE reads through MiXCR, listing each CDR3 protein once. The data hold a few hundred thousand distinct CDR3 sequences, with roughly 8.6% observed a single time. The sample is drawn from a study of identical twins. Germline CDR1 LNHNV, CDR2 YYDKDF (reference sequence). CDR3 length: 15 amino acids. V was clipped by 3 bases and J by 2 bases, with 12 bases between them. Study conclusions and caveats: Clonotypes of the beta chain that were abundant in cord blood carried fewer insertions (memory repertoires showed none). Models predicted less out-of-frame TCR alpha sharing in monozygotic twins than was found.

This sample also belongs to another study, concerning yellow fever vaccine responses in identical twins. That work adds: Twins' vaccine T cell responses were reported to seem partly convergent and partly personalized.

This TCR came from a woman younger than 35 in good health. The chain links TRBV15 to TRBJ2-3; tentative D call: TRBD2 (5 bases). The sample consisted of CD8+ T cells sorted from blood. This CDR3 is CATSRNLLATDTQYF. CDR3 nucleotide sequence: TGTGCCACCAGCAGGAACCTCCTAGCCACAGATACGCAGTATTTT.